This is a list of T cell receptor beta chains from one sample in a study of control samples from healthy donors and cancer patients. Sequencing used immunoSEQ multiplex PCR; TCRdb keeps in-frame clones, though not all of them. The table includes 160,000 or so clones, 93% detected once. Material: blood. The receptor source for this set is a man aged 45-60 years in good health. The CDR3 runs from the conserved cysteine through the conserved F or W. Each record gives: clone size, V gene, J gene, D gene, CDR3 DNA, CDR3 protein. D genes are given only for firm matches. The listing skips clone size in some rows; elsewhere it reads once, few, many or a size class.

clone size: once
V gene: TRBV29-1
J gene: TRBJ1-2
D gene: -
CDR3 DNA: TGCAGCGTTACCCCGGATGGGGAAAATGGCTACACCTTC
CDR3 protein: CSVTPDGENGYTF

clone size: -
V gene: TRBV5-1
J gene: TRBJ1-2
D gene: -
CDR3 DNA: TGCGCCAGCAGCTTAGACCGGGCCGAAGCCTACGGCTACACCTTC
CDR3 protein: CASSLDRAEAYGYTF

clone size: -
V gene: TRBV27
J gene: TRBJ2-1
D gene: -
CDR3 DNA: TGTGCCAGCCGGGACTGGTGGAATGAGCAGTTCTTC
CDR3 protein: CASRDWWNEQFF

clone size: -
V gene: TRBV28
J gene: TRBJ2-7
D gene: TRBD2
CDR3 DNA: TGTGCCAGCAGTCCCCAGCGGGAGGTCCACGAGCAGTACTTC
CDR3 protein: CASSPQREVHEQYF

clone size: -
V gene: TRBV6-6
J gene: TRBJ2-3
D gene: TRBD2
CDR3 DNA: TGTGCCAGCAGTTACCCAACTAGCGGGACAACAGATACGCAGTATTTT
CDR3 protein: CASSYPTSGTTDTQYF

clone size: -
V gene: TRBV19
J gene: TRBJ2-1
D gene: TRBD2
CDR3 DNA: TGTGCCAGTACACTAGCGGGAGGGCGATCCTACAATGAGCAGTTCTTC
CDR3 protein: CASTLAGGRSYNEQFF

clone size: -
V gene: TRBV19
J gene: TRBJ2-5
D gene: -
CDR3 DNA: TGTGCCACCACTAGGGGAATTGGGGAGACCCAGTACTTC
CDR3 protein: CATTRGIGETQYF

clone size: -
V gene: TRBV28
J gene: TRBJ1-5
D gene: TRBD1
CDR3 DNA: TGTGCCAGCAGTTTACGCCCCCAGGGGGGGTCTCAGCCCCAGCATTTT
CDR3 protein: CASSLRPQGGSQPQHF

clone size: -
V gene: TRBV11-2
J gene: TRBJ2-7
D gene: TRBD1
CDR3 DNA: TGTGCCAGCAGCTTAGCCCACTGGGACAGGGCCTACGAGCAGTACTTC
CDR3 protein: CASSLAHWDRAYEQYF

clone size: -
V gene: TRBV19
J gene: TRBJ1-2
D gene: -
CDR3 DNA: TGTGCCAGTAGTTACAGGTTTGGCTACACCTTC
CDR3 protein: CASSYRFGYTF

clone size: -
V gene: TRBV18
J gene: TRBJ2-1
D gene: -
CDR3 DNA: TGTGCCAGCTCACCCCTACCTCCCTGGGGTGACAATGAGCAGTTCTTC
CDR3 protein: CASSPLPPWGDNEQFF

clone size: -
V gene: TRBV5-1
J gene: TRBJ2-6
D gene: -
CDR3 DNA: TGCGCCAGCTATGGCTCCCCCTCTGGGGCCAACGTCCTGACTTTC
CDR3 protein: CASYGSPSGANVLTF

clone size: -
V gene: TRBV27
J gene: TRBJ2-7
D gene: TRBD1
CDR3 DNA: TGTGCCAGCAGTTTATCCGGACAGGGCGGGCCCGAGCAGTACTTC
CDR3 protein: CASSLSGQGGPEQYF

clone size: -
V gene: TRBV6-6
J gene: TRBJ1-1
D gene: -
CDR3 DNA: TGTGCCAGCAGTTACTCCCAGGGTAACACTGAAGCTTTCTTT
CDR3 protein: CASSYSQGNTEAFF

clone size: -
V gene: TRBV7-7
J gene: TRBJ2-3
D gene: TRBD2
CDR3 DNA: TGTGCTAGCAGCCAAGGAGCGGGAGAAGTAGGAGATACGCAGTATTTT
CDR3 protein: CASSQGAGEVGDTQYF

clone size: -
V gene: TRBV11-2
J gene: TRBJ1-2
D gene: -
CDR3 DNA: TGTGCCAGCAGCCTAGTTTTGGCTGGGGGCTACACCTTC
CDR3 protein: CASSLVLAGGYTF

clone size: -
V gene: TRBV5-6
J gene: TRBJ1-2
D gene: -
CDR3 DNA: TGTGCCAGCAGCTTAAACGGGGAAGGAAACTATGGCTACACCTTC
CDR3 protein: CASSLNGEGNYGYTF

clone size: -
V gene: TRBV7-2
J gene: TRBJ2-7
D gene: -
CDR3 DNA: TGTGCCAGCAGCTCACAGGGAAGCTACGAGCAGTACTTC
CDR3 protein: CASSSQGSYEQYF

clone size: -
V gene: TRBV28
J gene: TRBJ2-3
D gene: TRBD2
CDR3 DNA: TGTGCCAGCATCCCACCGGGACTAGCGGGCACAGATACGCAGTATTTT
CDR3 protein: CASIPPGLAGTDTQYF

clone size: -
V gene: TRBV5-1
J gene: TRBJ2-2
D gene: -
CDR3 DNA: TGCGCCAGCAGCTGGGTAGAACCGAACACCGGGGAGCTGTTTTTT
CDR3 protein: CASSWVEPNTGELFF

clone size: once
V gene: TRBV27
J gene: TRBJ2-7
D gene: -
CDR3 DNA: TGTGCCAGCAGTCCCTTGAGCGGTAGCTCCTACGAGCAGTACTTC
CDR3 protein: CASSPLSGSSYEQYF

clone size: -
V gene: TRBV28
J gene: TRBJ2-7
D gene: -
CDR3 DNA: TGTGCCAGCAGTCGCGGGACCTACGAGCAGTACTTC
CDR3 protein: CASSRGTYEQYF

clone size: -
V gene: TRBV7-9
J gene: TRBJ1-4
D gene: -
CDR3 DNA: TGTGCCAGCAGCTCGGTCAGGGTTAAGTTGAGCGGGACTAATGAAAAACTGTTTTTT
CDR3 protein: CASSSVRVKLSGTNEKLFF

clone size: -
V gene: TRBV7-2
J gene: TRBJ2-3
D gene: -
CDR3 DNA: TGTGCCAGCAGCCCACATCCGGGACAAACTAGCATCCCGCAGTATTTT
CDR3 protein: CASSPHPGQTSIPQYF

clone size: -
V gene: TRBV18
J gene: TRBJ1-1
D gene: -
CDR3 DNA: TGTGCCAGCTCAGCAGACAGGAACACTGAAGCTTTCTTT
CDR3 protein: CASSADRNTEAFF

clone size: -
V gene: TRBV10-1
J gene: TRBJ1-2
D gene: -
CDR3 DNA: TGCGCCAGCAGCCAGGGGCTAGACTATGGCTACACCTTC
CDR3 protein: CASSQGLDYGYTF

clone size: -
V gene: TRBV5-1
J gene: TRBJ2-2
D gene: -
CDR3 DNA: TGCGCCAGCAGCTTGGGGCAGGGAGAGACCGGGGAGCTGTTTTTT
CDR3 protein: CASSLGQGETGELFF

clone size: -
V gene: TRBV7-3
J gene: TRBJ2-1
D gene: -
CDR3 DNA: TGTGCCAGCAGCGGACGGGACGGAGCCTACAATGAGCAGTTCTTC
CDR3 protein: CASSGRDGAYNEQFF

clone size: -
V gene: TRBV11-2
J gene: TRBJ2-7
D gene: -
CDR3 DNA: TGTGCCAGCAGCCGCACCACGCGGACCTACGAGCAGTACTTC
CDR3 protein: CASSRTTRTYEQYF

clone size: -
V gene: TRBV4-2
J gene: TRBJ2-1
D gene: -
CDR3 DNA: TGTGCCAGCAGCCAATTGGGACTTGGGGGCAATGAGCAGTTCTTC
CDR3 protein: CASSQLGLGGNEQFF

clone size: -
V gene: TRBV28
J gene: TRBJ2-7
D gene: TRBD2
CDR3 DNA: TGTGCCAGCAGTTTCCTAGCGGGCGCGCTCTACGAGCAGTACTTC
CDR3 protein: CASSFLAGALYEQYF

clone size: -
V gene: TRBV10-3
J gene: TRBJ2-6
D gene: -
CDR3 DNA: TGTGCCATCAGTTCTCCAGGCGGGCACGACTCTGGGGCCAACGTCCTGACTTTC
CDR3 protein: CAISSPGGHDSGANVLTF

clone size: -
V gene: TRBV6-4
J gene: TRBJ2-3
D gene: TRBD2
CDR3 DNA: TGTGCCAGCAGCCCGACCGGGACTATAAGCGATACGCAGTATTTT
CDR3 protein: CASSPTGTISDTQYF

clone size: -
V gene: TRBV7-2
J gene: TRBJ1-2
D gene: -
CDR3 DNA: TGTGCCAGCAGCTCAGGAAGGGGTGAATATGGCTACACCTTC
CDR3 protein: CASSSGRGEYGYTF

clone size: -
V gene: TRBV12-3/TRBV12-4
J gene: TRBJ2-1
D gene: TRBD2
CDR3 DNA: TGTGCCAGCAGCCTGACTAGCGATGAGCAGTTCTTC
CDR3 protein: CASSLTSDEQFF

clone size: few
V gene: TRBV5-4
J gene: TRBJ1-1
D gene: -
CDR3 DNA: TGTGCCAGCAGCTTGTTAATGAACACTGAAGCTTTCTTT
CDR3 protein: CASSLLMNTEAFF

clone size: once
V gene: TRBV6-5
J gene: TRBJ1-2
D gene: TRBD1
CDR3 DNA: TGTGCCAGCAGTCTGGGACAGGTTAACTATGGCTACACCTTC
CDR3 protein: CASSLGQVNYGYTF

clone size: -
V gene: TRBV5-1
J gene: TRBJ2-3
D gene: TRBD1
CDR3 DNA: TGCGCCAGCAGCCCGGACTGGATGGGGACAGGGGGAACAGATACGCAGTATTTT
CDR3 protein: CASSPDWMGTGGTDTQYF

clone size: -
V gene: TRBV4-2
J gene: TRBJ2-7
D gene: -
CDR3 DNA: TGTGCCAGCAGCCAAGAGGGCAGAATTCCCTCCTACGAGCAGTACTTC
CDR3 protein: CASSQEGRIPSYEQYF

clone size: -
V gene: TRBV27
J gene: TRBJ2-7
D gene: -
CDR3 DNA: TGTGCCATCCCCTTCGGGGAATACTACGAGCAGTACTTC
CDR3 protein: CAIPFGEYYEQYF

clone size: -
V gene: TRBV30
J gene: TRBJ1-1
D gene: -
CDR3 DNA: TGTGCCTGGAGCTTGGGGTTTACAGCTTTCTTT
CDR3 protein: CAWSLGFTAFF

clone size: -
V gene: TRBV4-2
J gene: TRBJ2-3
D gene: TRBD1
CDR3 DNA: TGTGCCAGCAGCCTTTCCCTTGCGCCGGGACAGGGTCGCACAGATACGCAGTATTTT
CDR3 protein: CASSLSLAPGQGRTDTQYF

clone size: -
V gene: TRBV7-9
J gene: TRBJ2-3
D gene: -
CDR3 DNA: TGTGCCAGCAGCTTTAACACGCAGTATTTT
CDR3 protein: CASSFNTQYF

clone size: -
V gene: TRBV27
J gene: TRBJ2-6
D gene: -
CDR3 DNA: TGTGCCAGCAGTTTATCGGGACACCTGTCTGGGGCCAACGTCCTGACTTTC
CDR3 protein: CASSLSGHLSGANVLTF

clone size: -
V gene: TRBV15
J gene: TRBJ2-3
D gene: TRBD2
CDR3 DNA: TGTGCCACCAGCAGAGAAGCGGGAGTCACAGATACGCAGTATTTT
CDR3 protein: CATSREAGVTDTQYF

clone size: -
V gene: TRBV4-1
J gene: TRBJ2-3
D gene: -
CDR3 DNA: TGCGCCAGCAGCCAAGTACTCACCACAGATACGCAGTATTTT
CDR3 protein: CASSQVLTTDTQYF

clone size: -
V gene: TRBV4-1
J gene: TRBJ1-5
D gene: -
CDR3 DNA: TGCGCCAGCAGCCAACCCCAGGGGAAGCGCAATCAGCCCCAGCATTTT
CDR3 protein: CASSQPQGKRNQPQHF

clone size: -
V gene: TRBV7-9
J gene: TRBJ2-5
D gene: -
CDR3 DNA: TGTGCCAGCAGCTTAGTGGGAGGGACCCAGTACTTC
CDR3 protein: CASSLVGGTQYF

clone size: -
V gene: TRBV6-6
J gene: TRBJ2-7
D gene: TRBD1
CDR3 DNA: TGTGCCAGCAGTCCAAGGACAGGGTTCAACGAGCAGTACTTC
CDR3 protein: CASSPRTGFNEQYF

clone size: -
V gene: TRBV10-3
J gene: TRBJ2-1
D gene: -
CDR3 DNA: TGTGCCATCGCCCGGGCCCCAGCAGGGAACTCCTACAATGAGCAGTTCTTC
CDR3 protein: CAIARAPAGNSYNEQFF

clone size: -
V gene: TRBV27
J gene: TRBJ1-2
D gene: -
CDR3 DNA: TGTGCCAGCAGTTCCGGGGGGATGGGGGGCTATGGCTACACCTTC
CDR3 protein: CASSSGGMGGYGYTF